This TCR beta chain was sequenced during a study of blood T cell repertoires in COVID-19. The CDR3 covers 12 residues. Looked up from germline, CDR1 is SQVTM and CDR2 is ANQGSEA. Trimming took 6 bases from V and 7 from J, leaving 13 bases between them. Only in-frame clones appear in the TCRdb table, and some are missing; sequencing was by immunoSEQ multiplex PCR. The sample gives a few hundred thousand clones, approximately 87% of which show up once; 1.3% is in the top ten. This sequence joins TRBV29-1 and TRBJ2-1; TRBD2 might be the D (6 bases). This receptor was taken from a man between 25 and 39 years old who had recovered from COVID-19. The specimen sequenced was PBMCs or T cells enriched from blood (not recorded which). The CDR3 loop is CSVVGLQNEQFF. DNA for the CDR3: TGCAGCGTCGTGGGACTCCAAAATGAGCAGTTCTTC.